The following is a T cell receptor (beta chain) sequence with its context. The data were obtained in a study of cytomegalovirus exposure and HLA in healthy donors. Primers included in the PCR were 60 Vbeta and 13 Jbeta primers. The table came from immunoSEQ multiplex PCR; TCRdb's copy has only in-frame clones and leaves some out. The sample records around 65,000 clones, 85% being singletons. In nominal health when sampled, donors likely had unrecorded immune exposures nonetheless. After removal of 2 bases from V and 6 bases from J, the junction contained 10 bases not matched to a gene. The CDR3 extends over 16 amino acids. CDR1 and CDR2 from the germline V gene are LNHNV and YYDKDF (reference sequence).

This clonotype was sampled from a female donor in good health and CMV-seronegative. The gene calls are TRBV15 and TRBJ2-7, with 10 bases identical to TRBD1. The sequencing input was PBMCs. The CDR3, as DNA: TGTGCCACCAGCAGAACTGCCGGGACAGGGGACGGCGAGCAGTACTTC. This translates into CATSRTAGTGDGEQYF. Supplemented by reference TRBV15 and TRBJ2-7, the full variable domain reads DAMVIQNPRYQVTQFGKPVTLSCSQTLNHNVMYWYQQKSSQAPKLLFHYYDKDFNNEADTPDNFQSRRPNTSFCFLDIRSPGLGDTAMYLCATSRTAGTGDGEQYFGPGTRLTVT.